The present entry profiles one T cell receptor (beta chain) with its context. Between the trimmed V and J ends, which lost 3 bases and 7 bases, there was a span of 10 bases. Per germline, CDR1 LNHDA and CDR2 SQIVND (reference sequence). This CDR3 contains 13 residues. Source study methods: Amplification of reference gene primers was used by the study to estimate nucleated cell counts. Method: immunoSEQ multiplex PCR; TCRdb's copy keeps in-frame clones and lacks some. From that table come the V and J calls and clone size; the DNA was used to work out D and trimming. The profile shows about 520,000 clones, around 85% of them singletons. The entry originates in a study of blood T cell repertoires in COVID-19. Study-level information: Both acute and convalescent COVID-19 samples were obtained from the United States, Italy and Spain. T cells, B-cell-depleted T cells, or PBMCs supplied cDNA or gDNA.

The V and J genes are TRBV19 and TRBJ1-5; D remains ambiguous. Sequencing input: peripheral blood. The sequence derives from a human donor in a cohort sampled during active COVID-19. CDR3 sequence: CASSIDLRQPQHF. The CDR3 DNA reads as TGTGCCAGTAGTATCGACTTGAGGCAGCCCCAGCATTTT.